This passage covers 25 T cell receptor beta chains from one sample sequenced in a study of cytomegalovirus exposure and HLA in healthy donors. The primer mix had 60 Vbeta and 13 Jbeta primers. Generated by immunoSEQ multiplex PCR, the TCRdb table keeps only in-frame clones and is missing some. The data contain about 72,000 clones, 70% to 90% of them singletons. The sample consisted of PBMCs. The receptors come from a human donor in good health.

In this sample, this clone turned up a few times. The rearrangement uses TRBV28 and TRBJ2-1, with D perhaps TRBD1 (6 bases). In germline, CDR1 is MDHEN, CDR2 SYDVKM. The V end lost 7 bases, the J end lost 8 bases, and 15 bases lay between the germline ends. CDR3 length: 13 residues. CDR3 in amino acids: CASKGQGWDEQFF. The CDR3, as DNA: TGTGCCAGCAAGGGGCAGGGGTGGGATGAGCAGTTCTTC.

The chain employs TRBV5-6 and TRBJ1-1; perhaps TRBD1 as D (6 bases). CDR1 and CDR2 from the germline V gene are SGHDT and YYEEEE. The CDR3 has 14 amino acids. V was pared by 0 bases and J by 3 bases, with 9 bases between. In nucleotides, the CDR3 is TGTGCCAGCAGCTTGGCCGACAGGTACACTGAAGCTTTCTTT. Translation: CASSLADRYTEAFF. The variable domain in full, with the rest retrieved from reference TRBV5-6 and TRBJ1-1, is DAGVTQSPTHLIKTRGQQVTLRCSPKSGHDTVSWYQQALGQGPQFIFQYYEEEERQRGNFPDRFSGHQFPNYSSELNVNALLLGDSALYLCASSLADRYTEAFFGQGTRLTVV.

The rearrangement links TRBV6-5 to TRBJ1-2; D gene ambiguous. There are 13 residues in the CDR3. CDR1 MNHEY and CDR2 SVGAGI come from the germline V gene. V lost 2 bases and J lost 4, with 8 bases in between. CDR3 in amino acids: CASSYGIRYGYTF. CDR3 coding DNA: TGTGCCAGCAGTTACGGCATCCGCTATGGCTACACCTTC.

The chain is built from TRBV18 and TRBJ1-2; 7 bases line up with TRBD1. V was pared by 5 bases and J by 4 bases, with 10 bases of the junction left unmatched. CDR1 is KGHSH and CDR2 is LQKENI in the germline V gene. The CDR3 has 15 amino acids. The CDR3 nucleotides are TGTGCCAGCTCAACCCAGGCAGGGGGTACCTATGGCTACACCTTC. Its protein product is CASSTQAGGTYGYTF.

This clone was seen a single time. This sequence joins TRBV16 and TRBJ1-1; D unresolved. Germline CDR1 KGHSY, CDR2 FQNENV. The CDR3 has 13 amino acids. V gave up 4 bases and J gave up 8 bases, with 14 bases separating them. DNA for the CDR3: TGTGCCAGCAGCCCTGGCCGAGCGATCGAAGCTTTCTTT. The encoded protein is CASSPGRAIEAFF.

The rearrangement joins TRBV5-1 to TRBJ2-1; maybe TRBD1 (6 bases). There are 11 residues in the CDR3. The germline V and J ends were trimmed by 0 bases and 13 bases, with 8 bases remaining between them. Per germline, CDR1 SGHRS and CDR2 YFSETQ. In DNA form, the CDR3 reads TGCGCCAGCAGCTTGGATGGGGGCCAGTTCTTC. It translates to CASSLDGGQFF. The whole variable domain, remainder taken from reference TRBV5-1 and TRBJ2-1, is KAGVTQTPRYLIKTRGQQVTLSCSPISGHRSVSWYQQTPGQGLQFLFEYFSETQRNKGNFPGRFSGRQFSNSRSEMNVSTLELGDSALYLCASSLDGGQFFGPGTRLTVL.

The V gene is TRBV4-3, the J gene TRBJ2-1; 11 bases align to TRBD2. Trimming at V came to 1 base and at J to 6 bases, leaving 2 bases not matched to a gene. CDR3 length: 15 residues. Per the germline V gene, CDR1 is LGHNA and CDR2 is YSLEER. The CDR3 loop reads CASSQGLAGFNEQFF. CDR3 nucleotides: TGCGCCAGCAGCCAAGGACTAGCGGGGTTCAATGAGCAGTTCTTC.

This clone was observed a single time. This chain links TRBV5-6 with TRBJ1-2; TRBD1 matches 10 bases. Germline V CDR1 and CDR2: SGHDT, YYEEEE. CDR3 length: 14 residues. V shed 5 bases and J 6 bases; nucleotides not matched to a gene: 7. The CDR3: CASSVPGQGNGYTF. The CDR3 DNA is TGTGCCAGCAGTGTCCCGGGACAGGGGAATGGCTACACCTTC.

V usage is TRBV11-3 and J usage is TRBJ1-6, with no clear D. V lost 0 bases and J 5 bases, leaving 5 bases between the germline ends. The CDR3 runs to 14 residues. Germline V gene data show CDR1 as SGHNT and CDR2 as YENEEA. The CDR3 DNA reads TGTGCCAGCAGCTTAGAGCAGAATAATTCACCCCTCCACTTT. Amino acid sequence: CASSLEQNNSPLHF.

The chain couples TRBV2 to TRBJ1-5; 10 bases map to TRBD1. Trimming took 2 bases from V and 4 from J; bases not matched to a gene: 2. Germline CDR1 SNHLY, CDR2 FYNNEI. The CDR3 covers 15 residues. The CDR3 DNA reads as TGTGCCAGCAGTGAATTGGGACAGGGGAATCAGCCCCAGCATTTT. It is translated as CASSELGQGNQPQHF.

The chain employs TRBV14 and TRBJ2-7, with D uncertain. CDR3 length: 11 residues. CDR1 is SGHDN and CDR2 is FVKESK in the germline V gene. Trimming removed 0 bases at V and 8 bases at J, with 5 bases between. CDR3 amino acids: CASSQELKQYF. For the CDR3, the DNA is TGTGCCAGCAGCCAAGAATTAAAGCAGTACTTC.

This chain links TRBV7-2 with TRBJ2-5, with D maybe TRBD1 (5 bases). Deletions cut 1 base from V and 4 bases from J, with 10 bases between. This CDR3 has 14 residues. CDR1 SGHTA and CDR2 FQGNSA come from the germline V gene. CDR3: CASSLEWGSETQYF. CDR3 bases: TGTGCCAGCAGCTTAGAGTGGGGCTCAGAGACCCAGTACTTC.

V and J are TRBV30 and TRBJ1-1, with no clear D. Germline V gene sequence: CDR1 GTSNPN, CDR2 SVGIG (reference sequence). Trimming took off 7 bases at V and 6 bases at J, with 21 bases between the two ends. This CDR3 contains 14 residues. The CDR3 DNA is TGTGCCTTGAGCCCCTTACGGTCGGTGTCTGAAGCTTTCTTT. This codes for CALSPLRSVSEAFF.

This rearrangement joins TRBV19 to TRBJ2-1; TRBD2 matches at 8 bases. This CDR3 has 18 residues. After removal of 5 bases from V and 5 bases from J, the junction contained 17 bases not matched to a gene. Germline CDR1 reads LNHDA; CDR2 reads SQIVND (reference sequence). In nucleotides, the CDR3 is TGTGCCAGTAGTGGACAAAGAGGGGTTGGTAGCGGGGACAATGAGCAGTTCTTC. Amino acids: CASSGQRGVGSGDNEQFF. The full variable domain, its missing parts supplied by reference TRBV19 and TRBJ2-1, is DGGITQSPKYLFRKEGQNVTLSCEQNLNHDAMYWYRQDPGQGLRLIYYSQIVNDFQKGDIAEGYSVSREKKESFPLTVTSAQKNPTAFYLCASSGQRGVGSGDNEQFFGPGTRLTVL.

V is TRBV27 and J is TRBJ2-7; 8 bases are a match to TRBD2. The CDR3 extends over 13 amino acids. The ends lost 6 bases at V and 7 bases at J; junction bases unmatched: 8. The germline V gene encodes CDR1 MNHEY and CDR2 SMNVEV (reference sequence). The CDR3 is CASSGGATGEQYF. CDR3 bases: TGTGCCAGCAGCGGGGGGGCAACGGGGGAGCAGTACTTC.

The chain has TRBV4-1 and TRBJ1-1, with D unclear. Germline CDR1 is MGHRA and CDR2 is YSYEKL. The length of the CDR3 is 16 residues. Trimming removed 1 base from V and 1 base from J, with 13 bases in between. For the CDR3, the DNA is TGCGCCAGCAGCCAAGTCTCCAGTAAAGAGAACACTGAAGCTTTCTTT. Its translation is CASSQVSSKENTEAFF.

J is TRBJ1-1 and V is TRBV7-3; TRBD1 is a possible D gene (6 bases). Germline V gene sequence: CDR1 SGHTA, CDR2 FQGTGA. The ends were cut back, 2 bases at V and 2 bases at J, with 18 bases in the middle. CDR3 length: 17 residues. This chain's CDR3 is CASSLVGGTGPNTEAFF. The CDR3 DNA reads TGTGCCAGCAGCTTAGTAGGGGGTACGGGACCCAACACTGAAGCTTTCTTT.

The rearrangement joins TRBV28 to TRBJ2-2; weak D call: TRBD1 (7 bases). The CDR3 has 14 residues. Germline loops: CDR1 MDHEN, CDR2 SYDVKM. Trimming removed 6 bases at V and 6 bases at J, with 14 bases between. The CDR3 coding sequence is TGTGCCAGCAGGGGAACAGGGGAGGCCGGGGAGCTGTTTTTT. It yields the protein CASRGTGEAGELFF.

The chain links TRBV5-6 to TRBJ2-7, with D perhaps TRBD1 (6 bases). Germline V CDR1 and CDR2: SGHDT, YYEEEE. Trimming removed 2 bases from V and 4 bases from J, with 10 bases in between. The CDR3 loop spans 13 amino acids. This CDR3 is CASSFVDSYEQYF. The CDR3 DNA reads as TGTGCCAGCAGCTTTGTGGACAGTTACGAGCAGTACTTC. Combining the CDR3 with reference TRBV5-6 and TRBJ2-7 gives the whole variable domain DAGVTQSPTHLIKTRGQQVTLRCSPKSGHDTVSWYQQALGQGPQFIFQYYEEEERQRGNFPDRFSGHQFPNYSSELNVNALLLGDSALYLCASSFVDSYEQYFGPGTRLTVT.

The CDR3 region has the DNA TGTGCCAGCAGCCCCGGGACAGTGAAGGGAGTTGGAACCGGGGAGCTGTTTTTT. Its protein is CASSPGTVKGVGTGELFF. The V gene is TRBV7-9, the J gene TRBJ2-2; 7 bases fit TRBD1. Germline assignment: CDR1 SEHNR and CDR2 FQNEAQ (reference sequence). The CDR3 has 18 amino acids. V was clipped by 5 bases and J by 5 bases; unmatched bases: 17. Combining the CDR3 with reference TRBV7-9 and TRBJ2-2 gives the whole variable domain DTGVSQNPRHKITKRGQNVTFRCDPISEHNRLYWYRQTLGQGPEFLTYFQNEAQLEKSRLLSDRFSAERPKGSFSTLEIQRTEQGDSAMYLCASSPGTVKGVGTGELFFGEGSRLTVL.

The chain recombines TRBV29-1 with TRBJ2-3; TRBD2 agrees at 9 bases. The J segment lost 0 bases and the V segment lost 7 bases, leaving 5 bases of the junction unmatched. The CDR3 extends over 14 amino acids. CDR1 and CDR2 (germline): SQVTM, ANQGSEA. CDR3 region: CSGSGRVSTDTQYF. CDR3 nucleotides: TGCAGCGGTAGCGGGAGAGTCAGCACAGATACGCAGTATTTT.

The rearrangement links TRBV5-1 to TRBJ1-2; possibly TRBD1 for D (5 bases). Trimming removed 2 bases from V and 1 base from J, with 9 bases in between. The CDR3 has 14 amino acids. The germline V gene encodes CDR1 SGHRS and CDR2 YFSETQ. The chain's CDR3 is CASSFQGNNYGYTF. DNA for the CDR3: TGCGCCAGCAGCTTCCAGGGCAATAACTATGGCTACACCTTC.

CDR3 nucleotide sequence: TGTGCCAGCAGTGAGACCGGGACAGCCCGTTACGAGCAGTACTTC. Translation: CASSETGTARYEQYF. The rearrangement uses TRBV6-1 and TRBJ2-7, with TRBD1 identical over 7 bases. There are 15 residues in the CDR3. Germline CDR1 reads MNHNS; CDR2 reads SASEGT. The trim removed 3 bases at V and 4 bases at J, leaving 9 bases unmatched.

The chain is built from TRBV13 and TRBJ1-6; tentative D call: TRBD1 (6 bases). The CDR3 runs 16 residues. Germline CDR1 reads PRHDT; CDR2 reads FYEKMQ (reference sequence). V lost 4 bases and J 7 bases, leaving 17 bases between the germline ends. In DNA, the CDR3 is TGTGCCAGCAGCTCAGGAGGGGGGGCGGGCAATTCACCCCTCCACTTT. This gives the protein CASSSGGGAGNSPLHF.

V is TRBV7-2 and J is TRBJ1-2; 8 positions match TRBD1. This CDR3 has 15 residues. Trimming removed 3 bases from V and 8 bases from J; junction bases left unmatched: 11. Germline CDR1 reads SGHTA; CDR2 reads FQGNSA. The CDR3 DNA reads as TGTGCCAGCAGCTTGAAGGGACAGGAGGCGTTCGGCTACACCTTC. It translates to CASSLKGQEAFGYTF.